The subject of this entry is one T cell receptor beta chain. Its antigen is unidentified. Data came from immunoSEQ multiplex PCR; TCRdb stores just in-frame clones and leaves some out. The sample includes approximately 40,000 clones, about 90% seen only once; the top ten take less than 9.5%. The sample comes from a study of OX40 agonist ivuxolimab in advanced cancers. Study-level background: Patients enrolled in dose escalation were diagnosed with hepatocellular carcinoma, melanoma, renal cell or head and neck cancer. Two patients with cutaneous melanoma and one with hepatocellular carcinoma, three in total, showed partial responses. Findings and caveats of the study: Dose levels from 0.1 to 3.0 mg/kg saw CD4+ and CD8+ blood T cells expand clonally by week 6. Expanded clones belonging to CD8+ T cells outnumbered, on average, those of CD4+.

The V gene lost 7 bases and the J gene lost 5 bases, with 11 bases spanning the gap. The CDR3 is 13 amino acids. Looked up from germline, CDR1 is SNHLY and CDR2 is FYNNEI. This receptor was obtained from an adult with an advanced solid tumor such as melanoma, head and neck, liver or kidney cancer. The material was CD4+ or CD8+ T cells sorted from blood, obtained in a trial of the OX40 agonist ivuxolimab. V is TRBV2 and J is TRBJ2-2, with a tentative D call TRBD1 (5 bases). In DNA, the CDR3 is TGTGCCAGCAATTTCAGGGAAACCGGGGAGCTGTTTTTT. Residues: CASNFRETGELFF.